Each of the 8 T cell receptor beta chains below was sequenced from the same sample in a study of molecular identifiers for immune sequencing clone quantification. TCRdb fed the PCR reads into MiXCR, producing one record per CDR3 protein. The sample lists about 86,000 distinct CDR3 sequences; roughly 25% were seen once. The specimen was naive CD8+ T cells from blood, with Jurkat cell RNA spiked in. Subset described: FACS-sorted CD8+CD4-CCR7+CD45RA+ naive T cells. These receptors were taken from a human donor in good health. Some libraries in this study had Jurkat cell RNA spiked in.

This clonotype was detected only a few times. The rearrangement uses TRBV29-1 and TRBJ2-1; D unresolved. CDR1 and CDR2 (germline): SQVTM, ANQGSEA. Between the trimmed V and J ends, which lost 1 base and 0 bases, there was a span of 13 bases. This CDR3 has 16 amino acids. CDR3 bases: TGCAGCGTTGAAGGGGTGTGGCAGAGCTCCTACAATGAGCAGTTCTTC. Amino acids: CSVEGVWQSSYNEQFF.

There are a few counts of this clonotype. The chain uses TRBV2 and TRBJ2-7; D is uncertain. Germline CDR1 is SNHLY and CDR2 is FYNNEI. V was clipped by 2 bases and J by 4 bases, with 9 bases between them. The CDR3 covers 13 residues. Written as DNA, the CDR3 is TGTGCCAGCAGTGAACTTAAATTGTACGAGCAGTACTTC. This codes for CASSELKLYEQYF.

This clonotype was detected ten times or more. V gene TRBV4-1 combines with J gene TRBJ2-5; D gene unclear. Germline assignment: CDR1 MGHRA and CDR2 YSYEKL. The ends were cut back, 0 bases at V and 0 bases at J, with 5 bases in the middle. The CDR3 totals 14 residues. CDR3 protein: CASSQESYQETQYF. CDR3 sequence (DNA): TGCGCCAGCAGCCAAGAATCGTACCAAGAGACCCAGTACTTC.

This clonotype was picked up many times. The chain employs TRBV13 and TRBJ2-3; D could derive from TRBD1 or TRBD2 (8 bases each). The CDR3 has 21 amino acids. CDR1 and CDR2 from the germline V gene are PRHDT and FYEKMQ (reference sequence). V was clipped by 3 bases and J by 1 base, with 29 bases between them. CDR3 amino acids: CASSFYQKPREDRDRTDTQYF. The DNA of the CDR3 is TGTGCCAGCAGCTTCTATCAGAAACCGCGGGAGGACAGGGACCGCACAGATACGCAGTATTTT.

This clonotype came up many times. V gene TRBV7-2 combines with J gene TRBJ2-4; D is unresolved. In germline, CDR1 is SGHTA, CDR2 FQGNSA. The CDR3 runs to 13 residues. V was shortened by 3 bases and J by 7 bases, with 10 bases between the two germline ends. The CDR3 coding sequence is TGTGCCAGCAGCTTGCCACCCGGGAACATTCAGTACTTC. It specifies CASSLPPGNIQYF.

This clonotype was recorded many times. The chain recombines TRBV19 with TRBJ1-1, with D hard to call. The CDR3 runs 13 residues. The germline V gene has CDR1 LNHDA and CDR2 SQIVND (reference sequence). Trimming removed 5 bases at V and 3 bases at J, with 10 bases between. CDR3 in amino acids: CASSVTLYTEAFF. DNA for the CDR3: TGTGCCAGTAGTGTCACACTGTACACTGAAGCTTTCTTT. Together with reference TRBV19 and TRBJ1-1, the CDR3 gives the full variable domain: DGGITQSPKYLFRKEGQNVTLSCEQNLNHDAMYWYRQDPGQGLRLIYYSQIVNDFQKGDIAEGYSVSREKKESFPLTVTSAQKNPTAFYLCASSVTLYTEAFFGQGTRLTVV.

V and J are TRBV9 and TRBJ2-3; D uncertain. The germline V gene encodes CDR1 SGDLS and CDR2 YYNGEE. The ends were cut back, 5 bases at V and 0 bases at J, with 13 bases in the middle. The CDR3 length is 15 residues. Here the CDR3 reads CASSDGPTSTDTQYF. CDR3 DNA sequence: TGTGCCAGCAGTGATGGACCAACAAGCACAGATACGCAGTATTTT.

This clonotype was detected only a few times. This chain connects TRBV6-2 or TRBV6-3 to TRBJ2-5, with 10 positions matching TRBD2. The CDR3 covers 17 residues. The V and J ends lost 5 bases and 0 bases, in that order; junction bases with no gene match: 9. Germline CDR1 is MNHEY and CDR2 is SVGEGT. The CDR3, as DNA: TGTGCCAGCAGTAACCCTCTAGCGGGAGTTCACCAAGAGACCCAGTACTTC. This translates into CASSNPLAGVHQETQYF.